This T cell receptor (beta chain) is drawn from a study of blood T cell repertoires in COVID-19. Measured with immunoSEQ multiplex PCR; TCRdb has only the in-frame clones, and not every one. The data hold under 250,000 clones, with 80% observed a single time. Germline CDR1 and CDR2: ENHRY and SYGVKD. The CDR3 length is 16 residues. Trimming took 1 base from V and 2 from J, leaving 9 bases between them. This sequence was found in a woman aged 70-85 years with acute or convalescent COVID-19. The chain combines TRBV10-3 with TRBJ2-6, with D perhaps matching TRBD2 (6 bases). Sequences were obtained from peripheral blood. Written as DNA, the CDR3 is TGTGCCATCAGTGAGTTTGGAGGGGCTGGGGCCAACGTCCTGACTTTC. Residues: CAISEFGGAGANVLTF.